This T cell receptor (beta chain) was identified in a study of tumor-infiltrating lymphocytes in oesophageal squamous cell carcinoma (dated by TCRdb to about 2016). The CDR3 is 16 residues long, ends included. Per the germline V gene, SGHDN is the CDR1 and FVKESK is the CDR2. Notes on this clonotype: Its antigen is still unknown. The CDR3 does not end in the conserved phenylalanine or tryptophan, so this is likely a read error. It is unclear where the CDR3 begins or ends on the DNA, so no DNA is shown, and the CDR3 is as TCRdb lists it.

The library was generated by PCR. Sequencing took place on an Illumina HiSeq 1500. TCRdb reworked the public reads: Q25 trimming with fastp, MiXCR clone assembly, productive beta chains retained. Rows matching on CDR3 protein sequence are summarized as one entry with the most common DNA and genes. The sample data list under 12,000 distinct CDR3 sequences, and around 50% of these were observed just once. Around 20% of the sample comes from the top ten. The TCR originated in a female donor with esophageal squamous cell carcinoma. The rearrangement joined TRBV14 to TRBJ2-5; the D call TRBD2 from the table was never checked on the DNA. The specimen sequenced was esophageal tumor tissue. This receptor has the CDR3 CASSPFGSNYGYTFGS.